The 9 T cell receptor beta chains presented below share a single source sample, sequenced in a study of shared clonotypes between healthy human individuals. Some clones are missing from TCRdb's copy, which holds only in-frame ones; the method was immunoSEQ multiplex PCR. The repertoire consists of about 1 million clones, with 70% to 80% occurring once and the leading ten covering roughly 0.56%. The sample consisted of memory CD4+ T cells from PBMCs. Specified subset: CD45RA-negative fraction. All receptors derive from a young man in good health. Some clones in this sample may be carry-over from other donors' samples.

The CDR3 loop is CASSLPRRGAGELFF. For the CDR3, the DNA is TGTGCCAGCAGCCTTCCTAGACGGGGCGCCGGGGAGCTGTTTTTT. The chain recombines TRBV5-6 with TRBJ2-2; D possibly uses TRBD1 or TRBD2 (5 bases each). Trimming took off 4 bases at V and 6 bases at J, with 16 bases between the two ends. The CDR3 is 15 residues long. Germline assignment: CDR1 SGHDT and CDR2 YYEEEE.

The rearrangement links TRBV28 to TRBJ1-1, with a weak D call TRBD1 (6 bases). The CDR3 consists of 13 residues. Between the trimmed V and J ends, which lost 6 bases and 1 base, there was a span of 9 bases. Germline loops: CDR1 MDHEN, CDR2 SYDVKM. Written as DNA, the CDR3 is TGTGCCAGCAGATCACAGGGGAACACTGAAGCTTTCTTT. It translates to CASRSQGNTEAFF.

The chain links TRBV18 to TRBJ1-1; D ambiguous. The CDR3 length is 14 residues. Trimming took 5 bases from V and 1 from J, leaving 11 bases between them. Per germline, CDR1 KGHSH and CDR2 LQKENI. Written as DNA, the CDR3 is TGTGCCAGCTCAGTCCAGGCATCGAACACTGAAGCTTTCTTT. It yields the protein CASSVQASNTEAFF. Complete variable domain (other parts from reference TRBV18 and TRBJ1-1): NAGVMQNPRHLVRRRGQEARLRCSPMKGHSHVYWYRQLPEEGLKFMVYLQKENIIDESGMPKERFSAEFPKEGPSILRIQQVVRGDSAAYFCASSVQASNTEAFFGQGTRLTVV.

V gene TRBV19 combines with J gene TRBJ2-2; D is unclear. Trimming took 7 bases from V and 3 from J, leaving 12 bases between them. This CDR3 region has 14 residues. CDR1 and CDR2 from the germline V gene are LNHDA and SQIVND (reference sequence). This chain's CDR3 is CASKELTHTGELFF. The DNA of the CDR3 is TGTGCCAGTAAGGAACTTACCCACACCGGGGAGCTGTTTTTT.

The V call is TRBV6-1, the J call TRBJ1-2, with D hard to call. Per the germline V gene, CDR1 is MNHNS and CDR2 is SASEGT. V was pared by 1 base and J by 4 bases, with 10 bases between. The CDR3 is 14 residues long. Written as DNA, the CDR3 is TGTGCCAGCAGTGAAGGAGGGCCAGTCTATGGCTACACCTTC. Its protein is CASSEGGPVYGYTF.

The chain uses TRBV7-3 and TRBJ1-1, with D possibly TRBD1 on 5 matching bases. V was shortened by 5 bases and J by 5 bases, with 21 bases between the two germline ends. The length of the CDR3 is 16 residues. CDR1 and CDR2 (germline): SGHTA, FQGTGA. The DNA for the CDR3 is TGTGCCAGCAGCCCTTACGGGGGAGAGGGGCTGACTGAAGCTTTCTTT. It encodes CASSPYGGEGLTEAFF.

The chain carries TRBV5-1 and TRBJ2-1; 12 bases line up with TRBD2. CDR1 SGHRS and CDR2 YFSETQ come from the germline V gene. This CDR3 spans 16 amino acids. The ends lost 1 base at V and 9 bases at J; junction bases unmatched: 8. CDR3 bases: TGCGCCAGCAGCTTGACGACTAGCGGGAGCTCAGGTGAGCAGTTCTTC. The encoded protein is CASSLTTSGSSGEQFF.

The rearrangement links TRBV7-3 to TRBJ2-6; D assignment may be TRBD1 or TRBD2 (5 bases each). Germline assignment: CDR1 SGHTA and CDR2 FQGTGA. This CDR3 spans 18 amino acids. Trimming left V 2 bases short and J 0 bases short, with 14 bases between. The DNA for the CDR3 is TGTGCCAGCAGCTTAGGGACGTCGACCAGCTCTGGGGCCAACGTCCTGACTTTC. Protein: CASSLGTSTSSGANVLTF.

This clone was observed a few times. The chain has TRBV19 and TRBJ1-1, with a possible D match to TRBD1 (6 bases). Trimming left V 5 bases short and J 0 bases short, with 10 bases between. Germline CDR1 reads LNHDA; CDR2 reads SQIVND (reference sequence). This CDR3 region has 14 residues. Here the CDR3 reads CASSVRGVNTEAFF. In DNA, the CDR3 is TGTGCCAGTAGTGTCAGGGGAGTGAACACTGAAGCTTTCTTT. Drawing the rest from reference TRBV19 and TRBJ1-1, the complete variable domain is DGGITQSPKYLFRKEGQNVTLSCEQNLNHDAMYWYRQDPGQGLRLIYYSQIVNDFQKGDIAEGYSVSREKKESFPLTVTSAQKNPTAFYLCASSVRGVNTEAFFGQGTRLTVV.